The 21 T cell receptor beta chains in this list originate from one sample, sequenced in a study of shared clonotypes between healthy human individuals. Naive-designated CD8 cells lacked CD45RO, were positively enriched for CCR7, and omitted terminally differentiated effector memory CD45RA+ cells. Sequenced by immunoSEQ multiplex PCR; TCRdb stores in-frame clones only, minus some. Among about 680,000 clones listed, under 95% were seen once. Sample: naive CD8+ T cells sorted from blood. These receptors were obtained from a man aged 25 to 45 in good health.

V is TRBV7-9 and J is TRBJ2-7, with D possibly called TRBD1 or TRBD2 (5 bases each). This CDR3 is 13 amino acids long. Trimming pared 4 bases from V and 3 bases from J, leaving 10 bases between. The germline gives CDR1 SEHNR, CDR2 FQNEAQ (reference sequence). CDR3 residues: CASSSRDGYEQYF. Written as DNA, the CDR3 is TGTGCCAGCAGCTCTAGGGACGGCTACGAGCAGTACTTC.

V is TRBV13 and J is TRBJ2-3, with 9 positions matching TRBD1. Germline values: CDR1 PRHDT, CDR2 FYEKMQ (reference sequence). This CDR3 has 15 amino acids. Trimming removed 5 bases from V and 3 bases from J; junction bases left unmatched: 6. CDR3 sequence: CASSPYRGRTDTQYF. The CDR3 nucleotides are TGTGCCAGCAGCCCATACAGGGGGCGGACAGATACGCAGTATTTT.

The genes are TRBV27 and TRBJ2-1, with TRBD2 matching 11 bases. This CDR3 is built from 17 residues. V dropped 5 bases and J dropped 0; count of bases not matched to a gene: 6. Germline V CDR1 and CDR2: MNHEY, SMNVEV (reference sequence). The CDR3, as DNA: TGTGCCAGCAGTGATACCACTAGCGGGGGCTCCTACAATGAGCAGTTCTTC. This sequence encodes CASSDTTSGGSYNEQFF.

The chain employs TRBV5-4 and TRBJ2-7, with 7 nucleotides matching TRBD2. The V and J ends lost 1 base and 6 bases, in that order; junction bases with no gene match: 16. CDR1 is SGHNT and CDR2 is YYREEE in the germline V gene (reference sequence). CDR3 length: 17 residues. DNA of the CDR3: TGTGCCAGCAGCTTGAGCCTCTTTGTCGGCAGGGAGGGCGAGCAGTACTTC. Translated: CASSLSLFVGREGEQYF.

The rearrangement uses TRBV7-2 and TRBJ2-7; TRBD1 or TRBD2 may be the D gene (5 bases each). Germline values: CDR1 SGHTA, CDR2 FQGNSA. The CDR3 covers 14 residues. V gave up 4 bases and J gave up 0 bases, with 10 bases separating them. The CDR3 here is CASSWDRDSYEQYF. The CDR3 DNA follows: TGTGCCAGCAGCTGGGACCGGGACTCCTACGAGCAGTACTTC.

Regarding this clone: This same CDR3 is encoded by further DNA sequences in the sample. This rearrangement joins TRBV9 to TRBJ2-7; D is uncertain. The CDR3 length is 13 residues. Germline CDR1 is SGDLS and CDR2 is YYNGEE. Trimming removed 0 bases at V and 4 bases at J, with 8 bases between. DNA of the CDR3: TGTGCCAGCAGCGTAGGGCAGGATTACGAGCAGTACTTC. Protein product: CASSVGQDYEQYF.

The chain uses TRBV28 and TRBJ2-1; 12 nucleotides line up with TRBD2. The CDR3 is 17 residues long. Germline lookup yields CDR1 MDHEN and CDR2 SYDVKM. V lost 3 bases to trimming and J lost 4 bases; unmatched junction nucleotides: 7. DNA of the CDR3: TGTGCCAGCAGTTTTGCCCTAGCGGGAGGGCCTTACAATGAGCAGTTCTTC. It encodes CASSFALAGGPYNEQFF.

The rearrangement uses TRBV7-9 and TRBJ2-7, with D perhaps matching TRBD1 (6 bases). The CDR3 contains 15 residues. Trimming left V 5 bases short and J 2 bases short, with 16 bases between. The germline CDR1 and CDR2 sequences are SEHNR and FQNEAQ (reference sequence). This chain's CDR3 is CASSPTGTTPYEQYF. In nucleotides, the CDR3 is TGTGCCAGCAGCCCTACCGGGACAACTCCCTACGAGCAGTACTTC.

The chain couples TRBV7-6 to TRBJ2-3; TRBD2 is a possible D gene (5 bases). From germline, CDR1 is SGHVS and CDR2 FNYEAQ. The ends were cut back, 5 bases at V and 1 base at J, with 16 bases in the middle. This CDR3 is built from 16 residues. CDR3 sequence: CASSTRTGIGTDTQYF. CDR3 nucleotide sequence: TGTGCCAGCAGCACCAGGACTGGCATAGGCACAGATACGCAGTATTTT.

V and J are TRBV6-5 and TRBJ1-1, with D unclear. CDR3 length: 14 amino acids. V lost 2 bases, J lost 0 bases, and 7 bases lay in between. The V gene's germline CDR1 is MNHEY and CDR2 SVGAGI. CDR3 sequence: CASSYATLNTEAFF. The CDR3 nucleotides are TGTGCCAGCAGTTACGCCACCCTGAACACTGAAGCTTTCTTT.

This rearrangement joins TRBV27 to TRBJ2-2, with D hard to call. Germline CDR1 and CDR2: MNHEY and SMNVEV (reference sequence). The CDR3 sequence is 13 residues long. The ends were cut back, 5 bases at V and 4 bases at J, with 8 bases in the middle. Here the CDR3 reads CASSPSRTGELFF. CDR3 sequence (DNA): TGTGCCAGCAGTCCATCCCGCACCGGGGAGCTGTTTTTT.

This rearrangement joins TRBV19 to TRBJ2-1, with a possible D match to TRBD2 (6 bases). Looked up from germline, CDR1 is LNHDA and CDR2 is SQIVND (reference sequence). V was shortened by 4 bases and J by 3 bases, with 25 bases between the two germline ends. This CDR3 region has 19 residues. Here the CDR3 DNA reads TGTGCCAGTAGTAAGGTCGGGACGGTTGTAGGAGGGGTCTACAATGAGCAGTTCTTC. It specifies CASSKVGTVVGGVYNEQFF.

CDR3 amino acids: CASSFKGAGANVLTF. CDR3 DNA sequence: TGTGCCAGCAGCTTTAAGGGGGCTGGGGCCAACGTCCTGACTTTC. The V gene is TRBV5-4, the J gene TRBJ2-6; a possible D gene is TRBD1 (6 bases). This CDR3 spans 15 amino acids. Germline assignment: CDR1 SGHNT and CDR2 YYREEE (reference sequence). Deletions cut 2 bases from V and 2 bases from J, with 8 bases between.

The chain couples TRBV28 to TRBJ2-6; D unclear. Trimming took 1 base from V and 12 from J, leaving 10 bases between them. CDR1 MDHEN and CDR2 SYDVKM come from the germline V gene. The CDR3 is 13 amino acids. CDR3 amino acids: CASSLSHRSVLTF. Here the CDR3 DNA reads TGTGCCAGCAGTTTATCCCACCGCTCCGTCCTGACTTTC. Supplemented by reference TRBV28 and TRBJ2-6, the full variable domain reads DVKVTQSSRYLVKRTGEKVFLECVQDMDHENMFWYRQDPGLGLRLIYFSYDVKMKEKGDIPEGYSVSREKKERFSLILESASTNQTSMYLCASSLSHRSVLTFGAGSRLTVL.

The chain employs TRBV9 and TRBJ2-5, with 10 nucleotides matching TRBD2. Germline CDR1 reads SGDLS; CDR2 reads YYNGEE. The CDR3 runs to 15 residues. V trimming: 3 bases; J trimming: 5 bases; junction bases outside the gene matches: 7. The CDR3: CASSGDLLAGETQYF. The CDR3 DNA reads TGTGCCAGCAGCGGGGACCTACTAGCGGGGGAGACCCAGTACTTC.

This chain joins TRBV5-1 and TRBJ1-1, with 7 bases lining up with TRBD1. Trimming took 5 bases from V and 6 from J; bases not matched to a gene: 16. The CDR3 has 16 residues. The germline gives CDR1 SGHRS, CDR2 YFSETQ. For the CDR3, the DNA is TGCGCCAGCAGGAACCTTGGACAGGACGTACACGCTGAAGCTTTCTTT. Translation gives CASRNLGQDVHAEAFF.

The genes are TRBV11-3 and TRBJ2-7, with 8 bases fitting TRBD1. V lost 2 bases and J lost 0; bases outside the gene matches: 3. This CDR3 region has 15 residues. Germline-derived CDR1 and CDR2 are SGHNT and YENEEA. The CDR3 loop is CASSLSQGASYEQYF. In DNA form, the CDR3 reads TGTGCCAGCAGCTTAAGTCAGGGGGCCTCCTACGAGCAGTACTTC.

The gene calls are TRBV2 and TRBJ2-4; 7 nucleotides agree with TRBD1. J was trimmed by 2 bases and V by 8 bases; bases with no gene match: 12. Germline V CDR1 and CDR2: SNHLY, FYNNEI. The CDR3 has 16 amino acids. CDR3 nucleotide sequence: TGTGCCAGCGGGGACAGCTGGACTCGGACCAAAAACATTCAGTACTTC. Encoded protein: CASGDSWTRTKNIQYF.

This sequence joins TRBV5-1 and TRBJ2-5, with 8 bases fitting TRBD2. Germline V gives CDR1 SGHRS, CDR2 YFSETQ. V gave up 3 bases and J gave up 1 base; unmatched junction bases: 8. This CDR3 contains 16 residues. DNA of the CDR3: TGCGCCAGCAGCTGGGCTTGGCGGGAGGCCCAAGAGACCCAGTACTTC. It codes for CASSWAWREAQETQYF.

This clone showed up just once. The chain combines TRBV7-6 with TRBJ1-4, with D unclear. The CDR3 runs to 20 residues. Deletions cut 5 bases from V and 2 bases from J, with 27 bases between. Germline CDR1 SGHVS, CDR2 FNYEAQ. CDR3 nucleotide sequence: TGTGCCAGCAGCCCTCATAGTGGTTGGCAGTTGGTTTCTACTAATGAAAAACTGTTTTTT. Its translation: CASSPHSGWQLVSTNEKLFF.

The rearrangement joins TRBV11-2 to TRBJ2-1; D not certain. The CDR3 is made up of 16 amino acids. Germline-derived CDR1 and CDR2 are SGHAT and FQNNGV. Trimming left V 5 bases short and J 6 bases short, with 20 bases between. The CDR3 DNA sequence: TGTGCCAGCAGCGAATATCGGGCGGTACCCGTCAATGAGCAGTTCTTC. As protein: CASSEYRAVPVNEQFF.